The 32 T cell receptor beta chains presented below share a single source sample, sequenced in a study of OX40 agonist ivuxolimab in advanced cancers. Measured with immunoSEQ multiplex PCR; TCRdb has only the in-frame clones, and not every one. The table has 70,000 or so clones, roughly four fifths seen once. Specimen: CD4+ or CD8+ T cells sorted from blood, collected in a trial of the OX40 agonist ivuxolimab. These receptor sequences come from an adult with an advanced solid tumor such as melanoma, head and neck, liver or kidney cancer.

The J gene is TRBJ1-4, the V gene TRBV15; D might be TRBD1 (5 bases). V was cut by 0 bases and J by 3 bases, with 11 bases left in between. Germline CDR1 is LNHNV and CDR2 is YYDKDF (reference sequence). This CDR3 contains 16 residues. The CDR3 region is CATSRDLQASNEKLFF. CDR3 coding DNA: TGTGCCACCAGCAGAGACTTACAGGCTTCTAATGAAAAACTGTTTTTT.

The count of this clone is one. V usage is TRBV5-1 and J usage is TRBJ1-1; a weak D match, TRBD1 (6 bases). The germline CDR1 and CDR2 sequences are SGHRS and YFSETQ. The length of the CDR3 is 13 residues. V dropped 1 base and J dropped 5 bases, with 9 bases sitting between them. The CDR3 DNA reads as TGCGCCAGCAGCTTGACCCAGGGGACTGAAGCTTTCTTT. Its translation is CASSLTQGTEAFF. The whole variable domain, remainder taken from reference TRBV5-1 and TRBJ1-1, is KAGVTQTPRYLIKTRGQQVTLSCSPISGHRSVSWYQQTPGQGLQFLFEYFSETQRNKGNFPGRFSGRQFSNSRSEMNVSTLELGDSALYLCASSLTQGTEAFFGQGTRLTVV.

The V and J genes are TRBV4-1 and TRBJ2-1; TRBD2 matches at 9 bases. The junction had 6 bases not matched to a gene; V was cut back by 0 bases and J by 3 bases. CDR1 is MGHRA, CDR2 YSYEKL, per germline. CDR3 length: 17 residues. This CDR3 is CASSQDLVSGGYNEQFF. Here the CDR3 DNA reads TGCGCCAGCAGCCAAGATCTGGTTAGCGGGGGCTACAATGAGCAGTTCTTC.

The genes are TRBV28 and TRBJ2-7; D gene ambiguous. This CDR3 comprises 17 residues. The V and J ends lost 3 bases and 3 bases respectively, with 21 bases between them. The V gene's germline CDR1 is MDHEN and CDR2 SYDVKM. CDR3 protein: CASSFWVIPGGYYEQYF. The CDR3 DNA reads TGTGCCAGCAGTTTCTGGGTTATTCCGGGTGGATACTACGAGCAGTACTTC.

This clone has only one observation. This chain joins TRBV7-2 and TRBJ2-1; the D gene is possibly TRBD2 (6 bases). Germline V gene sequence: CDR1 SGHTA, CDR2 FQGNSA. Trimming cost V 5 bases and J 5 bases, with 13 bases left between them. CDR3 length: 14 amino acids. Here the CDR3 DNA reads TGTGCCAGCAGCCCTCGGAGGGCCAACAATGAGCAGTTCTTC. Translated, it gives CASSPRRANNEQFF.

This clone was counted once. The V and J genes are TRBV28 and TRBJ2-7, with 11 bases identical to TRBD2. CDR1 MDHEN and CDR2 SYDVKM come from the germline V gene. V gave up 2 bases and J gave up 3 bases; unmatched junction bases: 6. CDR3 length: 16 residues. In DNA, the CDR3 is TGTGCCAGCAGTTTAAGTTACGGGACTAGCGGCTACGAGCAGTACTTC. Amino acids: CASSLSYGTSGYEQYF.

The genes are TRBV6-5 and TRBJ1-6; D gene uncertain. The V gene's germline CDR1 is MNHEY and CDR2 SVGAGI. The CDR3 is made up of 12 amino acids. The germline V and J ends were trimmed by 5 bases and 9 bases, with 8 bases remaining between them. CDR3: CASSDRGSPLHF. CDR3 bases: TGTGCCAGCAGTGACCGAGGTTCACCCCTCCACTTT.

The chain joins TRBV6-5 to TRBJ1-4; TRBD1 matches at 7 bases. The germline V gene encodes CDR1 MNHEY and CDR2 SVGAGI. The length of the CDR3 is 15 residues. Trimming removed 6 bases from V and 5 bases from J; junction bases left unmatched: 9. The CDR3 coding sequence is TGTGCCAGCAGAGCCAGACAGGGACTAAATGAAAAACTGTTTTTT. It specifies CASRARQGLNEKLFF.

The rearrangement links TRBV10-3 to TRBJ1-1, with 7 positions matching TRBD1. Trimming took 2 bases from V and 0 from J; bases not matched to a gene: 3. This CDR3 is built from 15 residues. Germline CDR1 ENHRY, CDR2 SYGVKD. The CDR3 DNA follows: TGTGCCATCAGTGAGAGACAGGGATTGAACACTGAAGCTTTCTTT. As protein: CAISERQGLNTEAFF.

The CDR3 protein is CASSPRTPQAGELFF. For the CDR3, the DNA is TGTGCCAGTAGTCCACGGACACCTCAGGCCGGGGAGCTGTTTTTT. The chain combines TRBV19 with TRBJ2-2; the D gene is possibly TRBD1 (5 bases). The CDR3 spans 15 residues. The V end lost 5 bases, the J end lost 6 bases, and 16 bases lay between the germline ends. In germline, CDR1 is LNHDA, CDR2 SQIVND (reference sequence).

Concerning this clone: The sample holds other DNA sequences that translate to the same CDR3. The chain combines TRBV9 with TRBJ2-3; weak D call: TRBD2 (5 bases). Trimming took off 0 bases at V and 4 bases at J, with 9 bases between the two ends. Germline assignment: CDR1 SGDLS and CDR2 YYNGEE. The CDR3 length is 14 residues. The CDR3 loop reads CASSVEVRADTQYF. DNA of the CDR3: TGTGCCAGCAGCGTAGAGGTGAGGGCAGATACGCAGTATTTT. The full variable domain, in which reference TRBV9 and TRBJ2-3 provide the parts outside the CDR3, is DSGVTQTPKHLITATGQRVTLRCSPRSGDLSVYWYQQSLDQGLQFLIQYYNGEERAKGNILERFSAQQFPDLHSELNLSSLELGDSALYFCASSVEVRADTQYFGPGTRLTVL.

V is TRBV6-1 and J is TRBJ2-5, with D unclear. The length of the CDR3 is 17 residues. Trimming pared 1 base from V and 2 bases from J, leaving 17 bases between. Per germline, CDR1 MNHNS and CDR2 SASEGT. The chain's CDR3 is CASSEEKGSAPQETQYF. Written as DNA, the CDR3 is TGTGCCAGCAGTGAAGAGAAGGGCAGCGCCCCTCAAGAGACCCAGTACTTC.

The V gene is TRBV29-1, the J gene TRBJ2-3; 13 positions match TRBD2. J gave up 4 bases and V 3 bases, and 10 bases lay outside the gene matches. This CDR3 is 17 amino acids long. Germline loops: CDR1 SQVTM, CDR2 ANQGSEA. The CDR3 sequence is CSVDPPLGLAGADTQYF. CDR3 nucleotides: TGCAGCGTTGACCCTCCCCTAGGACTAGCGGGGGCAGATACGCAGTATTTT.

V is TRBV7-9 and J is TRBJ2-1; D gene uncertain. There are 13 residues in the CDR3. The ends were cut back, 3 bases at V and 4 bases at J, with 7 bases in the middle. Germline CDR1 and CDR2: SEHNR and FQNEAQ (reference sequence). In DNA form, the CDR3 reads TGTGCCAGCAGCTTTACAGATTACAATGAGCAGTTCTTC. This codes for CASSFTDYNEQFF.

The V and J genes are TRBV11-2 and TRBJ1-1; D not resolved. The V gene's germline CDR1 is SGHAT and CDR2 FQNNGV. The germline V and J ends were trimmed by 4 bases and 6 bases, with 18 bases remaining between them. This CDR3 is built from 15 residues. The DNA for the CDR3 is TGTGCCAGCAGCTCTGCGTACGGGCAGAGACCTGAAGCTTTCTTT. It encodes CASSSAYGQRPEAFF.

The J gene is TRBJ1-6, the V gene TRBV5-6; D uncertain. Germline CDR1 SGHDT, CDR2 YYEEEE. The V end was cut by 5 bases, the J end by 5 bases, with 8 bases between. This CDR3 has 13 amino acids. CDR3 in amino acids: CASRGLDNSPLHF. In DNA, the CDR3 is TGTGCCAGCAGGGGCCTTGATAATTCACCCCTCCACTTT.

This chain joins TRBV7-8 and TRBJ2-5, with 8 bases matching TRBD2. The better agreement between TRBJ2-7 and the DNA end casts doubt on the J call. Per germline, CDR1 SGHVS and CDR2 FQNEAQ. This CDR3 comprises 16 residues. CDR3 nucleotides: TGTGCCAGCAGCTTAGAGTTTAGCGGGGCCGCTAGCGAGCAGTACTTC. It codes for CASSLEFSGAASEQYF.

The chain carries TRBV21-1 and TRBJ2-7; the table assigns TRBD2, which was not confirmed against the DNA. TRBV21-1 is assigned pseudogene status. CDR3 length: 14 amino acids. CDR3 sequence (DNA): TGTGCCAGCAGCAACCGACTCGCCACCTACGAGCAGTACGTC. It is translated as CASSNRLATYEQYV.

The genes are TRBV5-1 and TRBJ1-2, with 12 bases that match TRBD1. Germline V gene data show CDR1 as SGHRS and CDR2 as YFSETQ. This CDR3 comprises 16 residues. J lost 8 bases, V lost 4 bases, and 12 bases had no gene match. CDR3 region: CASSLGTGGDIEGYTF. CDR3 in DNA: TGCGCCAGCAGCCTAGGGACAGGGGGCGATATTGAAGGCTACACCTTC.

In DNA, the CDR3 is TGTGCCAGCAGGGCAGGACTAGCGGGAGTGGGAGAGCAGTACTTC. Translating gives CASRAGLAGVGEQYF. This chain connects TRBV27 to TRBJ2-7; 13 bases line up with TRBD2. Germline V gene lookup returns CDR1 MNHEY and CDR2 SMNVEV (reference sequence). This CDR3 region has 15 residues. Germline trimming cut 6 bases from V and 7 bases from J; bases unmatched to any gene: 9.

The genes are TRBV6-6 and TRBJ1-4, with D maybe TRBD1 (5 bases). V lost 5 bases, J lost 8 bases, and 15 bases lay in between. The germline gives CDR1 MNHNY, CDR2 SVGAGI (reference sequence). The CDR3 is 14 residues long. The CDR3 spells CASSVQVEGEKLFF. CDR3 nucleotide sequence: TGTGCCAGCAGTGTACAGGTGGAGGGGGAAAAACTGTTTTTT.

The V call is TRBV2, the J call TRBJ2-3, with D unresolved. The CDR3 totals 14 residues. Germline V gene sequence: CDR1 SNHLY, CDR2 FYNNEI. V was cut by 4 bases and J by 5 bases, with 13 bases left in between. The CDR3 here is CASSVSSPRDTQYF. The CDR3, as DNA: TGTGCCAGCAGTGTAAGCTCTCCCAGAGATACGCAGTATTTT.

The chain recombines TRBV10-3 with TRBJ1-5, with TRBD1 identical over 7 bases. The length of the CDR3 is 12 residues. Per germline, CDR1 ENHRY and CDR2 SYGVKD. J was trimmed by 5 bases and V by 10 bases; bases with no gene match: 5. In DNA form, the CDR3 reads TGTGCCACCAGGGACAGTGATCAGCCCCAGCATTTT. This codes for CATRDSDQPQHF.

The V and J genes are TRBV6-5 and TRBJ2-7; either TRBD1 or TRBD2 may fit D (5 bases each). V dropped 7 bases and J dropped 3 bases, with 16 bases sitting between them. The CDR3 runs 14 residues. Germline CDR1 MNHEY, CDR2 SVGAGI. In DNA, the CDR3 is TGTGCCAGCACCCCAGGGCCAGCGGACTACGAGCAGTACTTC. It is translated as CASTPGPADYEQYF.

The J gene is TRBJ2-5, the V gene TRBV5-6; D ambiguous. From germline, CDR1 is SGHDT and CDR2 YYEEEE. Trimming pared 2 bases from V and 3 bases from J, leaving 14 bases between. The CDR3 has 15 amino acids. The CDR3 region is CASSLTAASEETQYF. The CDR3 DNA sequence: TGTGCCAGCAGCTTAACCGCGGCATCCGAAGAGACCCAGTACTTC.

This clone appeared a few times. The chain links TRBV6-5 to TRBJ1-5, with D tentatively TRBD1 (5 bases). The CDR3 has 14 residues. CDR1 and CDR2 (germline): MNHEY, SVGAGI. V was cut by 4 bases and J by 10 bases, with 17 bases left in between. The CDR3 sequence: CASSSRQGVKPQHF. CDR3 nucleotide sequence: TGTGCCAGCAGTTCTCGGCAGGGAGTCAAACCCCAGCATTTT.

The chain carries TRBV11-2 and TRBJ2-1; 11 bases agree with TRBD1. Germline CDR1 reads SGHAT; CDR2 reads FQNNGV. The CDR3 runs to 16 residues. The V gene end was trimmed by 5 bases and the J gene end by 4 bases; junction bases not matched to a gene: 7. CDR3 DNA sequence: TGTGCCAGCAGCCTCCGGGGGACAGGGGGATACAATGAGCAGTTCTTC. Its protein is CASSLRGTGGYNEQFF.

V usage is TRBV6-6 and J usage is TRBJ2-3; maybe TRBD2 (6 bases). Germline CDR1 reads MNHNY; CDR2 reads SVGAGI (reference sequence). The germline V and J ends were trimmed by 2 bases and 4 bases, with 13 bases remaining between them. The CDR3 contains 15 residues. CDR3 nucleotide sequence: TGTGCCAGCAGTTACGTGGGGGGAGTCGCAGATACGCAGTATTTT. Amino acids: CASSYVGGVADTQYF.

The chain uses TRBV5-1 and TRBJ1-1; the D gene is possibly TRBD1 (6 bases). The CDR3 spans 16 residues. V lost 0 bases and J 1 base, leaving 13 bases between the germline ends. The germline gives CDR1 SGHRS, CDR2 YFSETQ. The CDR3 sequence is CASSLAMSGANTEAFF. The CDR3 DNA follows: TGCGCCAGCAGCTTGGCCATGTCGGGGGCGAACACTGAAGCTTTCTTT.

The chain couples TRBV10-3 to TRBJ1-1; the D is unclear. Germline V lookup: CDR1 ENHRY, CDR2 SYGVKD. V lost 6 bases to trimming and J lost 5 bases, with 22 bases between them. This CDR3 has 16 residues. The CDR3, as DNA: TGTGCCATCAGATCCACCGTTGAGGGAGAATATACTGAAGCTTTCTTT. It yields the protein CAIRSTVEGEYTEAFF.

V usage is TRBV28 and J usage is TRBJ2-2; D is undetermined. Germline-derived CDR1 and CDR2 are MDHEN and SYDVKM. V was cut by 2 bases and J by 8 bases, with 9 bases left in between. The CDR3 covers 13 residues. CDR3 sequence: CASSLGTLGELFF. The DNA of the CDR3 is TGTGCCAGCAGTTTAGGAACTTTAGGGGAGCTGTTTTTT.

The gene calls are TRBV27 and TRBJ2-5; D call uncertain. Germline V gene data show CDR1 as MNHEY and CDR2 as SMNVEV (reference sequence). V was cut by 2 bases and J by 0 bases, with 7 bases left in between. The CDR3 runs to 14 residues. The CDR3 nucleotides are TGTGCCAGCAGTTTAAGACGGGACCAAGAGACCCAGTACTTC. Its translation: CASSLRRDQETQYF.